A single sample is the source of the 32 T cell receptor beta chains below, sequenced in a study of CD8+ T cells in alopecia areata. It was cDNA, reverse transcribed from extracted RNA, that served as the sequencing template. Libraries were prepared by immunoSEQ multiplex PCR; TCRdb keeps only in-frame clonotypes and omits some of them. This sample carries some 180,000 clones, roughly 60% of them seen once, and the ten largest clones take under 2%. The specimen was CD4+ T cells sorted from blood, collected at week 0. These receptors came from a human donor with alopecia areata.

CDR3 in amino acids: CASSQDSAGVGYTF. The CDR3 DNA sequence: TGCGCCAGCAGCCAAGATTCCGCAGGGGTCGGCTACACCTTC. V gene TRBV4-3 combines with J gene TRBJ1-2, with a tentative D call TRBD1 (6 bases). Germline assignment: CDR1 LGHNA and CDR2 YSLEER. This CDR3 spans 14 amino acids. V lost 0 bases to trimming and J lost 8 bases, with 13 bases between them.

This clone was seen a single time. V gene TRBV27 combines with J gene TRBJ1-2; D may be TRBD1 (5 bases). The CDR3 covers 15 residues. CDR1 MNHEY and CDR2 SMNVEV come from the germline V gene (reference sequence). Trimming pared 8 bases from V and 4 bases from J, leaving 20 bases between. CDR3 nucleotides: TGTGCCAGCGGAGGGATCAGGGAATCAAGCTATGGCTACACCTTC. Its translation: CASGGIRESSYGYTF.

V is TRBV25-1 and J is TRBJ2-5; D is ambiguous. Germline V lookup: CDR1 MGHDK, CDR2 SYGVNS. CDR3 length equals 15 residues. Trimming took 1 base from V and 5 from J, leaving 14 bases between them. CDR3 sequence: CASSEFAGKVETQYF. The CDR3 DNA reads as TGTGCCAGCAGTGAATTTGCTGGGAAGGTGGAGACCCAGTACTTC.

In its sample, this clone was seen a few times. The chain combines TRBV23-1 with TRBJ1-2; D is uncertain. TRBV23-1 is an ORF, with its function uncertain. Trimming took off 8 bases at V and 3 bases at J, with 19 bases between the two ends. The CDR3 consists of 15 residues. The CDR3 nucleotides read TGCGCCAGCTCTCCACCCACCTCGAGGGACTATGGCTACACCTTC. It is translated as CASSPPTSRDYGYTF.

This rearrangement joins TRBV29-1 to TRBJ2-1; D is perhaps TRBD1 or TRBD2 (5 bases each). Germline CDR1 and CDR2: SQVTM and ANQGSEA. This CDR3 contains 8 residues. Here the CDR3 DNA reads TGCAGGGGGGATGAGCAGTTCTTC. Translated, it gives CRGDEQFF.

The chain uses TRBV25-1 and TRBJ2-1; D not certain. This CDR3 comprises 12 residues. Germline CDR1 and CDR2: MGHDK and SYGVNS. V was cut by 3 bases and J by 7 bases, with 7 bases left in between. In nucleotides, the CDR3 is TGTGCCAGCAGTGAGTCCCGAAATGAGCAGTTCTTC. Translation gives CASSESRNEQFF.

V usage is TRBV29-1 and J usage is TRBJ2-3; 7 nucleotides align to TRBD2. This CDR3 comprises 17 residues. Trimming took 2 bases from V and 0 from J; bases not matched to a gene: 11. Germline CDR1 reads SQVTM; CDR2 reads ANQGSEA. CDR3 protein: CSVEPKRGPSSTDTQYF. CDR3 DNA: TGCAGCGTTGAACCTAAGCGGGGACCTTCTAGCACAGATACGCAGTATTTT.

This chain uses TRBV4-3 with TRBJ1-5, with no clear D. The germline V and J ends were trimmed by 1 base and 5 bases, with 6 bases remaining between them. The CDR3 consists of 13 residues. The germline CDR1 and CDR2 sequences are LGHNA and YSLEER. The CDR3 loop is CASSQGWHQPQHF. The CDR3 region has the DNA TGCGCCAGCAGCCAAGGGTGGCATCAGCCCCAGCATTTT.

J is TRBJ2-4 and V is TRBV29-1; D is ambiguous. The germline V gene has CDR1 SQVTM and CDR2 ANQGSEA. Trimming removed 2 bases from V and 0 bases from J, with 8 bases in between. The CDR3 totals 14 residues. For the CDR3, the DNA is TGCAGCGTTGAACCCGTGCTAGCCAAAAACATTCAGTACTTC. This encodes CSVEPVLAKNIQYF. Full variable domain (missing parts from reference TRBV29-1 and TRBJ2-4): SAVISQKPSRDICQRGTSLTIQCQVDSQVTMMFWYRQQPGQSLTLIATANQGSEATYESGFVIDKFPISRPNLTFSTLTVSNMSPEDSSIYLCSVEPVLAKNIQYFGAGTRLSVL.

This clone was seen more than once but under ten times. The chain uses TRBV7-9 and TRBJ2-3, with TRBD1 as a possible D gene (8 bases). The CDR3 is made up of 18 amino acids. The germline V and J ends were trimmed by 5 bases and 2 bases, with 23 bases remaining between them. The V gene's germline CDR1 is SEHNR and CDR2 FQNEAQ (reference sequence). The CDR3 bases are TGTGCCAGCAGCCCCCGGGGGGACAGGCAGGGATCCACAGATACGCAGTATTTT. This encodes CASSPRGDRQGSTDTQYF.

With regard to this clone: Other DNA variants within this sample encode the same CDR3. The rearrangement uses TRBV30 and TRBJ1-2; D may be TRBD1 (6 bases). The CDR3 totals 11 residues. CDR1 and CDR2 from the germline V gene are GTSNPN and SVGIG (reference sequence). Deletions cut 2 bases from V and 7 bases from J, with 8 bases between. The CDR3 sequence is CAWSPGAGYTF. The CDR3 nucleotides are TGTGCCTGGAGTCCGGGGGCTGGCTACACCTTC.

The chain recombines TRBV30 with TRBJ2-2, with a weak D call TRBD2 (5 bases). This CDR3 has 13 residues. The germline V gene encodes CDR1 GTSNPN and CDR2 SVGIG (reference sequence). Trimming took off 3 bases at V and 5 bases at J, with 10 bases between the two ends. The CDR3 region is CAWSRTGTGELFF. CDR3 DNA sequence: TGTGCCTGGAGCCGGACGGGGACCGGGGAGCTGTTTTTT. The full variable domain, in which reference TRBV30 and TRBJ2-2 provide the parts outside the CDR3, is SQTIHQWPATLVQPVGSPLSLECTVEGTSNPNLYWYRQAAGRGLQLLFYSVGIGQISSEVPQNLSASRPQDRQFILSSKKLLLSDSGFYLCAWSRTGTGELFFGEGSRLTVL.

The J gene is TRBJ1-1, the V gene TRBV30; no clear D gene. The CDR3 is made up of 12 amino acids. Germline values: CDR1 GTSNPN, CDR2 SVGIG (reference sequence). Trimming shortened V by 1 base and J by 7 bases, and 10 bases separated the two germline ends. This chain's CDR3 is CAWSAPRGEAFF. CDR3 DNA sequence: TGTGCCTGGAGTGCGCCCAGAGGTGAAGCTTTCTTT. The full variable domain, in which reference TRBV30 and TRBJ1-1 provide the parts outside the CDR3, is SQTIHQWPATLVQPVGSPLSLECTVEGTSNPNLYWYRQAAGRGLQLLFYSVGIGQISSEVPQNLSASRPQDRQFILSSKKLLLSDSGFYLCAWSAPRGEAFFGQGTRLTVV.

The count of this clone is one. This sequence joins TRBV30 and TRBJ2-4; possible D gene TRBD2, 7 bases. This CDR3 has 12 amino acids. V was clipped by 4 bases and J by 6 bases, with 10 bases between them. Germline CDR1 is GTSNPN and CDR2 is SVGIG (reference sequence). The CDR3 nucleotides read TGTGCCTGGAAGGGAGGGGGAAACATTCAGTACTTC. Translated, it gives CAWKGGGNIQYF.

The rearrangement links TRBV30 to TRBJ2-6; the D is unclear. The germline V gene encodes CDR1 GTSNPN and CDR2 SVGIG (reference sequence). V dropped 7 bases and J dropped 1 base, with 8 bases sitting between them. The CDR3 has 13 amino acids. In DNA form, the CDR3 reads TGTGCCTCCGGGTTTTCTGGGGCCAACGTCCTGACTTTC. It codes for CASGFSGANVLTF.

The rearrangement links TRBV4-3 to TRBJ2-1; 7 nucleotides match TRBD1. In germline, CDR1 is LGHNA, CDR2 YSLEER. The CDR3 spans 14 residues. The V and J ends lost 3 bases and 2 bases, in that order; junction bases with no gene match: 1. CDR3 nucleotides: TGCGCCAGCAGCCAGGACAGGACCTACAATGAGCAGTTCTTC. Translated: CASSQDRTYNEQFF.

The V call is TRBV7-3, the J call TRBJ2-1; D gene unclear. The CDR3 runs 15 residues. From germline, CDR1 is SGHTA and CDR2 FQGTGA. V shed 4 bases and J shed 5 bases, with 15 bases lying between them. In nucleotides, the CDR3 is TGTGCCAGCAGCTCAAGACCTGGACGGAACAATGAGCAGTTCTTC. Its translation is CASSSRPGRNNEQFF.

In regard to this clone: The same CDR3 is also encoded by other DNA sequences in this sample. The chain has TRBV7-2 and TRBJ1-5; D not resolved. CDR3 length: 13 amino acids. V dropped 1 base and J dropped 4 bases, with 5 bases sitting between them. Looked up from germline, CDR1 is SGHTA and CDR2 is FQGNSA. Written as DNA, the CDR3 is TGTGCCAGCAGCTTAGAACGTAATCAGCCCCAGCATTTT. Translation gives CASSLERNQPQHF.

The chain has TRBV7-6 and TRBJ1-6; TRBD1 aligns across 9 bases. Germline values: CDR1 SGHVS, CDR2 FNYEAQ. Trimming cost V 5 bases and J 3 bases; bases outside gene matches: 11. This CDR3 contains 18 residues. The CDR3 here is CASSQNPPTGGYNSPLHF. The CDR3 region has the DNA TGTGCCAGCAGCCAAAACCCTCCGACAGGGGGCTATAATTCACCCCTCCACTTT.

The rearrangement uses TRBV29-1 and TRBJ2-7; the match to TRBD1 covers 8 bases. CDR1 and CDR2 from the germline V gene are SQVTM and ANQGSEA. V was clipped by 2 bases and J by 4 bases; unmatched bases: 7. CDR3 size: 14 residues. In DNA form, the CDR3 reads TGCAGCGTTGAATTGGCAGGGGGCAGGTACGAGCAGTACTTC. This codes for CSVELAGGRYEQYF.

This rearrangement joins TRBV25-1 to TRBJ1-1; D ambiguous. Deletions cut 3 bases from V and 1 base from J, with 9 bases between. Germline loops: CDR1 MGHDK, CDR2 SYGVNS. CDR3 length equals 14 residues. CDR3 amino acids: CASSEAGWNTEAFF. DNA of the CDR3: TGTGCCAGCAGTGAGGCGGGATGGAACACTGAAGCTTTCTTT. The full variable domain, in which reference TRBV25-1 and TRBJ1-1 provide the parts outside the CDR3, is EADIYQTPRYLVIGTGKKITLECSQTMGHDKMYWYQQDPGMELHLIHYSYGVNSTEKGDLSSESTVSRIRTEHFPLTLESARPSHTSQYLCASSEAGWNTEAFFGQGTRLTVV.

The gene calls are TRBV6-5 and TRBJ2-1; D gene unclear. Per the germline V gene, CDR1 is MNHEY and CDR2 is SVGAGI. V was shortened by 5 bases and J by 6 bases, with 11 bases between the two germline ends. This CDR3 comprises 13 residues. CDR3 DNA: TGTGCCAGCAGTGTTAATCGGTTCAATGAGCAGTTCTTC. This sequence encodes CASSVNRFNEQFF.

The genes are TRBV29-1 and TRBJ2-2; TRBD1 agrees at 8 bases. In germline, CDR1 is SQVTM, CDR2 ANQGSEA. This CDR3 comprises 14 residues. V was pared by 4 bases and J by 2 bases, with 3 bases of the junction left unmatched. The CDR3 DNA reads as TGCAGCGTTGGGACAGGGCTTAACACCGGGGAGCTGTTTTTT. It is translated as CSVGTGLNTGELFF.

This rearrangement joins TRBV29-1 to TRBJ2-1; TRBD1 matches 7 bases. The CDR3 has 15 amino acids. Looked up from germline, CDR1 is SQVTM and CDR2 is ANQGSEA. V lost 0 bases and J lost 8; bases outside the gene matches: 10. CDR3 nucleotide sequence: TGCAGCGTTGAAGATTTGGGACAGTTTGTCTATGAGCAGTTCTTC. Encoded protein: CSVEDLGQFVYEQFF.

The CDR3 DNA reads TGTGCCAGCAGCAATACAGGGGGGCTTGGCTACACCTTC. Its protein product is CASSNTGGLGYTF. The chain combines TRBV7-9 with TRBJ1-2; 8 positions match TRBD1. Germline V gene sequence: CDR1 SEHNR, CDR2 FQNEAQ (reference sequence). V lost 5 bases to trimming and J lost 7 bases; unmatched junction nucleotides: 6. The CDR3 has 13 amino acids.

This clone has more than one count but fewer than ten. The J gene is TRBJ2-7, the V gene TRBV29-1; 8 bases are shared with TRBD1. Per the germline V gene, CDR1 is SQVTM and CDR2 is ANQGSEA. There are 14 residues in the CDR3. V shed 7 bases, J shed 7 bases, and the junction held 15 bases outside the gene matches. CDR3 loop: CSARQGAILGEQYF. DNA of the CDR3: TGCAGCGCCAGGCAGGGGGCGATTTTGGGTGAGCAGTACTTC.

V is TRBV29-1 and J is TRBJ1-5, with D perhaps matching TRBD1 (5 bases). Germline V gene lookup returns CDR1 SQVTM and CDR2 ANQGSEA. CDR3 length: 13 amino acids. Between the trimmed V and J ends, which lost 4 bases and 5 bases, there was a span of 12 bases. CDR3 in amino acids: CSVGGESDQPQHF. The CDR3 DNA reads TGCAGCGTTGGAGGGGAAAGTGATCAGCCCCAGCATTTT.

CDR3 coding DNA: TGCGCCAGCAGTCAGGGGCCAGGAAGCACAGATACGCAGTATTTT. The encoded protein is CASSQGPGSTDTQYF. The rearrangement joins TRBV23-1 to TRBJ2-3, with a weak D call TRBD1 (5 bases). Being an ORF, TRBV23-1 has a function that is uncertain. The CDR3 runs to 15 residues. V was trimmed by 3 bases and J by 0 bases, leaving 10 bases between them.

This clone was recorded many times. Other DNA sequences from this sample encode an identical CDR3 as well. The V gene is TRBV2, the J gene TRBJ2-7; a weak D match, TRBD1 (5 bases). The CDR3 is 13 residues long. Germline V gene sequence: CDR1 SNHLY, CDR2 FYNNEI. V dropped 3 bases and J dropped 3 bases, with 9 bases sitting between them. This chain's CDR3 is CASSDDSSYEQYF. In DNA, the CDR3 is TGTGCCAGCAGTGACGACAGTAGCTACGAGCAGTACTTC.

This chain uses TRBV14 with TRBJ1-2; D unclear. Trimming removed 4 bases at V and 4 bases at J, with 10 bases between. The germline V gene encodes CDR1 SGHDN and CDR2 FVKESK. The CDR3 has 13 amino acids. The CDR3 protein is CASSLGGPYGYTF. The CDR3 DNA follows: TGTGCCAGCAGCCTCGGAGGGCCCTATGGCTACACCTTC.

This chain uses TRBV6-1 with TRBJ2-7; no reliable D call. This CDR3 is 15 amino acids long. Per germline, CDR1 MNHNS and CDR2 SASEGT. V was trimmed by 2 bases and J by 0 bases, leaving 11 bases between them. The CDR3 DNA sequence: TGTGCCAGCAGTGAATATCCCGTGGGCTCCTACGAGCAGTACTTC. The encoded protein is CASSEYPVGSYEQYF.

The V gene is TRBV27, the J gene TRBJ2-7; a possible D gene is TRBD2 (6 bases). Germline CDR1 reads MNHEY; CDR2 reads SMNVEV (reference sequence). The CDR3 consists of 15 residues. The V end was cut by 6 bases, the J end by 7 bases, with 22 bases between. In DNA, the CDR3 is TGTGCCAGCAGCCGCGCGGGGACCGCCCTAGGAGAGCAGTACTTC. It is translated as CASSRAGTALGEQYF.